Presented here are 32 T cell receptor beta chains from one specimen sequenced in a study of shared clonotypes between healthy human individuals. Sequenced by immunoSEQ multiplex PCR; TCRdb stores in-frame clones only, minus some. The sample carries 600,000 or so clones, 85% to 95% recorded once. Naive CD8 cells, CD45RO-negative and positively selected for CCR7, excluded terminally differentiated effector memory CD45RA+ cells. What was sequenced was naive CD8+ T cells sorted from blood. The receptors stem from a woman aged 25 to 39 in good health.

This chain joins TRBV9 and TRBJ2-1; the match to TRBD2 covers 13 bases. Germline values: CDR1 SGDLS, CDR2 YYNGEE. V lost 3 bases to trimming and J lost 8 bases; unmatched junction nucleotides: 8. CDR3 length: 16 residues. DNA of the CDR3: TGTGCCAGCAGCGCAGGGACTAGCGGGATAGGCGATGAGCAGTTCTTC. Translating it yields CASSAGTSGIGDEQFF.

This chain uses TRBV28 with TRBJ1-3; no clear D. Germline V gives CDR1 MDHEN, CDR2 SYDVKM. V lost 2 bases, J lost 4 bases, and 12 bases lay in between. There are 15 residues in the CDR3. CDR3: CASSLGGGSGNTIYF. The CDR3 DNA reads as TGTGCCAGCAGTTTAGGTGGAGGATCAGGAAACACCATATATTTT. The variable domain in full, completed from reference TRBV28 and TRBJ1-3, reads DVKVTQSSRYLVKRTGEKVFLECVQDMDHENMFWYRQDPGLGLRLIYFSYDVKMKEKGDIPEGYSVSREKKERFSLILESASTNQTSMYLCASSLGGGSGNTIYFGEGSWLTVV.

V usage is TRBV2 and J usage is TRBJ2-7; 9 nucleotides agree with TRBD1. Germline CDR1 and CDR2: SNHLY and FYNNEI. J was trimmed by 3 bases and V by 9 bases; bases with no gene match: 21. This CDR3 contains 18 residues. CDR3 DNA sequence: TGTGCCAGTGGAGAACTTGGACAGGGGAGGCGGGAGTTCTACGAGCAGTACTTC. Translating it yields CASGELGQGRREFYEQYF.

V is TRBV27 and J is TRBJ1-1; D remains ambiguous. The CDR3 is 13 residues long. Trimming removed 8 bases at V and 0 bases at J, with 10 bases between. Germline CDR1 and CDR2: MNHEY and SMNVEV (reference sequence). The CDR3 is CASFTVMNTEAFF. The CDR3 DNA reads TGTGCCAGCTTTACCGTGATGAACACTGAAGCTTTCTTT.

The J gene is TRBJ1-2, the V gene TRBV30; TRBD1 matches 7 bases. V was pared by 0 bases and J by 7 bases, with 5 bases of the junction left unmatched. Germline loops: CDR1 GTSNPN, CDR2 SVGIG (reference sequence). The CDR3 consists of 13 residues. In nucleotides, the CDR3 is TGTGCCTGGAGTGTAGTGACAGGGTCTGGCTACACCTTC. It yields the protein CAWSVVTGSGYTF.

The chain links TRBV5-1 to TRBJ2-2; D remains ambiguous. Germline V gives CDR1 SGHRS, CDR2 YFSETQ. V lost 5 bases and J lost 6, with 8 bases in between. This CDR3 has 12 residues. In DNA, the CDR3 is TGCGCCAGCAGAGAAGTGGCCGGGGAGCTGTTTTTT. The encoded protein is CASREVAGELFF.

This sequence joins TRBV2 and TRBJ2-1; 7 bases are a match to TRBD2. Losses at the gene ends were 7 bases for V and 7 bases for J; bases not matched to a gene: 7. Germline CDR1 reads SNHLY; CDR2 reads FYNNEI. The CDR3 runs to 13 residues. The CDR3 region is CASTEGGPNEQFF. Written as DNA, the CDR3 is TGTGCCAGCACTGAGGGAGGGCCAAATGAGCAGTTCTTC.

The rearrangement joins TRBV28 to TRBJ1-4; D not certain. CDR1 and CDR2 (germline): MDHEN, SYDVKM. The CDR3 runs 15 residues. V lost 7 bases and J 0 bases, leaving 12 bases between the germline ends. The CDR3 DNA follows: TGTGCCAGCACCTCCCTGGGGACAACTAATGAAAAACTGTTTTTT. Encoded protein: CASTSLGTTNEKLFF.

The gene calls are TRBV4-1 and TRBJ2-2, with 7 bases matching TRBD2. CDR3 length equals 17 residues. V trimming: 0 bases; J trimming: 2 bases; junction bases outside the gene matches: 6. Germline assignment: CDR1 MGHRA and CDR2 YSYEKL. The CDR3: CASSQDRLAENTGELFF. The CDR3 DNA reads TGCGCCAGCAGCCAAGATCGGCTAGCGGAAAACACCGGGGAGCTGTTTTTT.

The rearrangement links TRBV27 to TRBJ2-1; TRBD2 matches at 7 bases. Losses at the gene ends were 6 bases for V and 1 base for J; bases not matched to a gene: 12. This CDR3 comprises 17 residues. The germline gives CDR1 MNHEY, CDR2 SMNVEV (reference sequence). CDR3 in DNA: TGTGCCAGCAGCCCCCCCCCGGCCGGGAGGTCCTACAATGAGCAGTTCTTC. Residues: CASSPPPAGRSYNEQFF.

The V call is TRBV27, the J call TRBJ2-7; TRBD1 or TRBD2 may be the D gene (5 bases each). V was pared by 10 bases and J by 1 base, with 14 bases between. The CDR3 runs 13 residues. CDR1 and CDR2 (germline): MNHEY, SMNVEV (reference sequence). The CDR3 DNA is TGTGCCACGCGTTGGGGGACGTCCTACGAGCAGTACTTC. Encoded protein: CATRWGTSYEQYF.

CDR3 nucleotides: TGCAGCGTTGCGCCAGGACGGGACTATGGCTACACCTTC. Its protein product is CSVAPGRDYGYTF. The rearrangement uses TRBV29-1 and TRBJ1-2; D call uncertain. V was clipped by 4 bases and J by 3 bases, with 12 bases between them. The germline V gene has CDR1 SQVTM and CDR2 ANQGSEA. This CDR3 has 13 residues.

The rearrangement links TRBV4-1 to TRBJ2-7; possible D gene TRBD1, 6 bases. V was cut by 4 bases and J by 6 bases, with 16 bases left in between. Germline loops: CDR1 MGHRA, CDR2 YSYEKL. This CDR3 is built from 14 residues. Here the CDR3 reads CASSLSSGVAEQYF. In DNA, the CDR3 is TGCGCCAGCAGCCTCTCTTCAGGGGTAGCCGAGCAGTACTTC.

This chain joins TRBV27 and TRBJ1-1; a weak D match, TRBD1 (6 bases). This CDR3 contains 14 residues. Germline V lookup: CDR1 MNHEY, CDR2 SMNVEV (reference sequence). V dropped 0 bases and J dropped 3 bases, with 8 bases sitting between them. CDR3: CASSLSRGYTEAFF. The CDR3 DNA follows: TGTGCCAGCAGTTTATCCAGGGGTTACACTGAAGCTTTCTTT.

The chain carries TRBV2 and TRBJ2-5; 9 positions match TRBD1. The J call may be faulty, since TRBJ2-7 better matches the DNA end. The CDR3 runs 15 residues. Germline V gene sequence: CDR1 SNHLY, CDR2 FYNNEI. The CDR3 region is CASSGSDRGAYEQYF. The CDR3 region has the DNA TGTGCCAGCAGTGGTTCCGACAGGGGGGCCTACGAGCAGTACTTC.

This clone was detected a few times. The V and J genes are TRBV9 and TRBJ1-2; D remains ambiguous. V lost 1 base to trimming and J lost 6 bases, with 10 bases between them. This CDR3 has 13 amino acids. CDR1 is SGDLS and CDR2 is YYNGEE in the germline V gene. The CDR3 region is CASSVPKGNGYTF. The CDR3 DNA reads TGTGCCAGCAGCGTACCAAAAGGGAATGGCTACACCTTC. Full variable domain (rest looked up from reference TRBV9 and TRBJ1-2): DSGVTQTPKHLITATGQRVTLRCSPRSGDLSVYWYQQSLDQGLQFLIQYYNGEERAKGNILERFSAQQFPDLHSELNLSSLELGDSALYFCASSVPKGNGYTFGSGTRLTVV.

The chain links TRBV4-1 to TRBJ2-2; no reliable D call. V gave up 8 bases and J gave up 0 bases, with 7 bases separating them. CDR3 length equals 13 residues. The V gene's germline CDR1 is MGHRA and CDR2 YSYEKL. DNA of the CDR3: TGCGCCAGCCGCGATGCGAACACCGGGGAGCTGTTTTTT. Translation: CASRDANTGELFF.

The chain employs TRBV29-1 and TRBJ2-1; D call uncertain. From germline, CDR1 is SQVTM and CDR2 ANQGSEA. Trimming cost V 6 bases and J 0 bases, with 21 bases left between them. CDR3 length equals 17 residues. Written as DNA, the CDR3 is TGCAGCGTGGCCCCGTGGAGCCTTCAAAGCTCCTACAATGAGCAGTTCTTC. Its translation is CSVAPWSLQSSYNEQFF.

This clone was observed once. The chain combines TRBV4-2 with TRBJ2-3; no firm D call. The CDR3 covers 11 residues. Trimming left V 10 bases short and J 2 bases short, with 7 bases between. CDR1 and CDR2 (germline): LGHNA, YNFKEQ. This chain's CDR3 is CATTNTDTQYF. The CDR3 DNA follows: TGTGCCACCACAAACACAGATACGCAGTATTTT.

This chain links TRBV28 with TRBJ2-7; D perhaps matches TRBD1 (5 bases). The germline gives CDR1 MDHEN, CDR2 SYDVKM. V lost 4 bases and J lost 3, with 10 bases in between. This CDR3 is built from 13 residues. CDR3: CASSSAGNYEQYF. CDR3 DNA: TGTGCCAGCAGTTCGGCAGGGAACTACGAGCAGTACTTC.

This sequence joins TRBV6-5 and TRBJ2-7; the D is unclear. Per the germline V gene, CDR1 is MNHEY and CDR2 is SVGAGI. This CDR3 has 12 residues. V lost 6 bases and J 3 bases, leaving 9 bases between the germline ends. CDR3 amino acids: CASSNTGYEQYF. The DNA of the CDR3 is TGTGCCAGCAGCAACACCGGCTACGAGCAGTACTTC.

This clone was recorded once. The sample contains more than one DNA sequence encoding this CDR3. This rearrangement joins TRBV19 to TRBJ2-5; 11 bases are shared with TRBD2. The V gene's germline CDR1 is LNHDA and CDR2 SQIVND (reference sequence). The ends lost 5 bases at V and 4 bases at J; junction bases unmatched: 9. The CDR3 contains 16 residues. The CDR3 region has the DNA TGTGCCAGTAGTTCCCTCCCACTAGCGGGAGTAGAGACCCAGTACTTC. This sequence encodes CASSSLPLAGVETQYF.

V is TRBV5-6 and J is TRBJ1-1; no clear D. Deletions cut 6 bases from V and 1 base from J, with 13 bases between. Germline loops: CDR1 SGHDT, CDR2 YYEEEE. This CDR3 has 14 residues. The CDR3 DNA sequence: TGTGCCAGCACCTGGAGGACGAGGAACACTGAAGCTTTCTTT. This translates into CASTWRTRNTEAFF.

The chain links TRBV2 to TRBJ2-3, with D uncertain. Trimming pared 6 bases from V and 3 bases from J, leaving 16 bases between. The CDR3 has 15 amino acids. Germline CDR1 and CDR2: SNHLY and FYNNEI. CDR3 in amino acids: CASSSGVARTDTQYF. The CDR3 DNA follows: TGTGCCAGCAGCTCAGGAGTAGCCAGAACAGATACGCAGTATTTT.

The V call is TRBV28, the J call TRBJ2-2; the D gene could be TRBD1 or TRBD2 (6 bases each). The germline gives CDR1 MDHEN, CDR2 SYDVKM. Trimming removed 7 bases at V and 1 base at J, with 19 bases between. This CDR3 has 17 amino acids. For the CDR3, the DNA is TGTGCCAGCACCTTAACGGGGGCACAGCTGAACACCGGGGAGCTGTTTTTT. Translated, it gives CASTLTGAQLNTGELFF. The whole variable domain, filled in from reference TRBV28 and TRBJ2-2, reads DVKVTQSSRYLVKRTGEKVFLECVQDMDHENMFWYRQDPGLGLRLIYFSYDVKMKEKGDIPEGYSVSREKKERFSLILESASTNQTSMYLCASTLTGAQLNTGELFFGEGSRLTVL.

The chain employs TRBV11-2 and TRBJ2-1, with D possibly being TRBD1 (6 bases). The V end was cut by 5 bases, the J end by 7 bases, with 9 bases between. Germline V gene sequence: CDR1 SGHAT, CDR2 FQNNGV. CDR3 length equals 12 residues. CDR3 in amino acids: CASSIRGNEQFF. DNA of the CDR3: TGTGCCAGCAGCATCAGGGGAAATGAGCAGTTCTTC. Complete variable domain (other parts from reference TRBV11-2 and TRBJ2-1): EAGVAQSPRYKIIEKRQSVAFWCNPISGHATLYWYQQILGQGPKLLIQFQNNGVVDDSQLPKDRFSAERLKGVDSTLKIQPAKLEDSAVYLCASSIRGNEQFFGPGTRLTVL.

The chain uses TRBV4-1 and TRBJ2-3; tentatively, D is TRBD1 (6 bases). Looked up from germline, CDR1 is MGHRA and CDR2 is YSYEKL. The CDR3 length is 17 residues. Trimming pared 2 bases from V and 6 bases from J, leaving 21 bases between. In nucleotides, the CDR3 is TGCGCCAGCAGCCAAACGATGGGACATTCCCCAGAGGATACGCAGTATTTT. Amino acids: CASSQTMGHSPEDTQYF.

The rearrangement links TRBV6-1 to TRBJ2-1; D remains unclear. Germline values: CDR1 MNHNS, CDR2 SASEGT. Trimming took off 1 base at V and 0 bases at J, with 10 bases between the two ends. There are 16 residues in the CDR3. The DNA of the CDR3 is TGTGCCAGCAGTGAAGGCGTCTTGAGCTCCTACAATGAGCAGTTCTTC. This translates into CASSEGVLSSYNEQFF.

J is TRBJ2-7 and V is TRBV6-5; TRBD2 aligns across 11 bases. Per the germline V gene, CDR1 is MNHEY and CDR2 is SVGAGI. The CDR3 is 14 residues long. The junction had 3 bases not matched to a gene; V was cut back by 4 bases and J by 4 bases. This CDR3 is CASSLGLAEYEQYF. The CDR3 region has the DNA TGTGCCAGCAGTTTGGGACTAGCGGAATACGAGCAGTACTTC.

The rearrangement joins TRBV18 to TRBJ2-7, with a tentative D call TRBD2 (5 bases). Per germline, CDR1 KGHSH and CDR2 LQKENI. The CDR3 totals 15 residues. The germline V and J ends were trimmed by 2 bases and 3 bases, with 14 bases remaining between them. CDR3 DNA sequence: TGTGCCAGCTCACCATCTGCTGCGGGTCTCTACGAGCAGTACTTC. Its translation is CASSPSAAGLYEQYF.

The chain has TRBV28 and TRBJ1-5; D is unresolved. Trimming removed 1 base from V and 9 bases from J, with 7 bases in between. CDR1 is MDHEN and CDR2 is SYDVKM in the germline V gene. The CDR3 is 12 residues long. The CDR3 sequence is CASSLFSGPQHF. CDR3 nucleotides: TGTGCCAGCAGTTTATTTAGTGGGCCCCAGCATTTT.

This rearrangement joins TRBV25-1 to TRBJ2-2; D unclear. Trimming left V 0 bases short and J 8 bases short, with 4 bases between. The germline CDR1 and CDR2 sequences are MGHDK and SYGVNS. The CDR3 contains 12 residues. The CDR3 nucleotides read TGTGCCAGCAGTGAATATCGGGGGGAGCTGTTTTTT. Translation: CASSEYRGELFF.